This record covers a single TCR beta chain. This entry belongs to a study of control samples from healthy donors and cancer patients. Libraries were prepared by immunoSEQ multiplex PCR; TCRdb keeps only in-frame clonotypes and omits some of them. The repertoire has 200,000 or so clones, about 90% of them found once; the top ten carry less than 2%. Germline V gene sequence: CDR1 ENHRY, CDR2 SYGVKD. This CDR3 spans 11 amino acids. V lost 8 bases to trimming and J lost 3 bases, with 7 bases between them. The clonotype originates from a man aged 25-45 years in good health. This chain uses TRBV10-3 with TRBJ1-1; the D is unclear. Sample: blood. The CDR3 region is CAISADTEAFF. The CDR3 DNA sequence: TGTGCCATCTCTGCGGACACTGAAGCTTTCTTT.